Following are 10 T cell receptor beta chains from one sample sequenced in a study of T cells in Graves' hyperthyroidism and ophthalmopathy. Amplified regions were TCR beta CDR3 sequences from RNA transcripts. TCR CDR3 underwent first-round RT-PCR with the HTBI primer set. One entry per CDR3 protein, called by TCRdb with MiXCR from the multiplex PCR reads. The sample consists of around 500,000 distinct CDR3 sequences, roughly 16% of them appearing once. Sequenced input: blood. The receptors were gathered from a woman in her twenties or thirties with Graves' ophthalmopathy.

Comment on this clonotype: A much larger clonotype is one base distant, so this may be a read error. The J gene is TRBJ2-1, the V gene TRBV11-1; D is unresolved. Judging by the DNA end, TRBJ2-7 fits better; the J call may be wrong. The length of the CDR3 is 15 residues. CDR1 is SGHAT, CDR2 FQDESV, per germline (reference sequence). The CDR3 reads CASSLNTGPYNEQYF. The CDR3 DNA follows: TGTGCCAGCAGCTTAAACACCGGGCCTTACAATGAGCAGTACTTC.

There are many counts of this clonotype. Here the CDR3 reads CASTDSTWDRGRQETQYF. The CDR3 DNA reads as TGTGCCAGCACCGACTCCACCTGGGACAGGGGGCGACAGGAGACCCAGTACTTC. The rearrangement uses TRBV7-9 and TRBJ2-5; 12 nucleotides match TRBD1. Germline assignment: CDR1 SEHNR and CDR2 FQNEAQ (reference sequence). The CDR3 is 18 amino acids. With V trimmed by 7 bases and J by 5 bases, 17 bases remained unmatched.

The chain joins TRBV7-9 to TRBJ1-5; TRBD1 agrees at 7 bases. Per the germline V gene, CDR1 is SEHNR and CDR2 is FQNEAQ (reference sequence). After removal of 3 bases from V and 4 bases from J, the junction contained 3 bases not matched to a gene. The CDR3 runs to 14 residues. DNA of the CDR3: TGTGCCAGCAGCTTTGAACAGGGGAATCAGCCCCAGCATTTT. The encoded protein is CASSFEQGNQPQHF. The variable domain in full, with the rest retrieved from reference TRBV7-9 and TRBJ1-5, is DTGVSQNPRHKITKRGQNVTFRCDPISEHNRLYWYRQTLGQGPEFLTYFQNEAQLEKSRLLSDRFSAERPKGSFSTLEIQRTEQGDSAMYLCASSFEQGNQPQHFGDGTRLSIL.

There are a few counts of this clonotype. The rearrangement joins TRBV7-9 to TRBJ2-7; possible D gene TRBD1, 5 bases. The V end was cut by 6 bases, the J end by 6 bases, with 12 bases between. Germline assignment: CDR1 SEHNR and CDR2 FQNEAQ (reference sequence). The CDR3 extends over 12 amino acids. The CDR3 DNA reads TGTGCCAGCAGAGATAGTCAGGGCGAGCAGTACTTC. The encoded protein is CASRDSQGEQYF.

This clonotype has ten or more counts. The chain joins TRBV20-1 to TRBJ1-3; D is uncertain. V was trimmed by 5 bases and J by 0 bases, leaving 11 bases between them. Germline V gene sequence: CDR1 DFQATT, CDR2 SNEGSKA (reference sequence). The CDR3 is 14 amino acids. The CDR3 region is CSAQSAGSGNTIYF. The CDR3 region has the DNA TGCAGTGCTCAAAGCGCAGGCTCTGGAAACACCATATATTTT.

This clonotype came up many times. The chain employs TRBV27 and TRBJ2-1; 8 nucleotides match TRBD1. The CDR3 consists of 16 residues. Trimming took 6 bases from V and 3 from J; bases not matched to a gene: 10. Germline values: CDR1 MNHEY, CDR2 SMNVEV (reference sequence). The CDR3 DNA reads TGTGCCAGCAGAGGGTACCGGGACAGGAGCTACAATGAGCAGTTCTTC. Protein sequence: CASRGYRDRSYNEQFF.

The V gene is TRBV28, the J gene TRBJ1-4, with unresolved D. The V end lost 1 base, the J end lost 8 bases, and 11 bases lay between the germline ends. The germline CDR1 and CDR2 sequences are MDHEN and SYDVKM. This CDR3 comprises 14 residues. The CDR3 DNA is TGTGCCAGCAGTTTATTGGGTACTCCAGAAAAACTGTTTTTT. Its translation: CASSLLGTPEKLFF.

This chain connects TRBV5-1 to TRBJ1-2, with D perhaps matching TRBD1 (5 bases). V lost 6 bases and J lost 6, with 18 bases in between. CDR3 length: 14 residues. The germline CDR1 and CDR2 sequences are SGHRS and YFSETQ. CDR3 residues: CASTVGQGRDGYTF. The CDR3 nucleotides read TGCGCCAGCACCGTAGGGCAGGGCAGGGATGGCTACACCTTC.

This clonotype was seen at least ten times. The CDR3, as DNA: TGTGCCAGCAGTCCAGGGTCGAGCTATGGCTACACCTTC. Protein sequence: CASSPGSSYGYTF. V and J are TRBV6-1 and TRBJ1-2; D might be TRBD1 (5 bases). Germline V CDR1 and CDR2: MNHNS, SASEGT. Trimming stripped 5 bases from V and 4 bases from J, with 11 bases between. This CDR3 spans 13 amino acids.

This clonotype was detected ten times or more. The chain links TRBV20-1 to TRBJ2-3, with D possibly matching TRBD2 (6 bases). CDR1 is DFQATT and CDR2 is SNEGSKA in the germline V gene (reference sequence). Trimming left V 2 bases short and J 3 bases short, with 12 bases between. This CDR3 is built from 14 residues. This chain's CDR3 is CSARWGGGTDTQYF. CDR3 nucleotide sequence: TGCAGTGCTAGATGGGGAGGCGGAACAGATACGCAGTATTTT.